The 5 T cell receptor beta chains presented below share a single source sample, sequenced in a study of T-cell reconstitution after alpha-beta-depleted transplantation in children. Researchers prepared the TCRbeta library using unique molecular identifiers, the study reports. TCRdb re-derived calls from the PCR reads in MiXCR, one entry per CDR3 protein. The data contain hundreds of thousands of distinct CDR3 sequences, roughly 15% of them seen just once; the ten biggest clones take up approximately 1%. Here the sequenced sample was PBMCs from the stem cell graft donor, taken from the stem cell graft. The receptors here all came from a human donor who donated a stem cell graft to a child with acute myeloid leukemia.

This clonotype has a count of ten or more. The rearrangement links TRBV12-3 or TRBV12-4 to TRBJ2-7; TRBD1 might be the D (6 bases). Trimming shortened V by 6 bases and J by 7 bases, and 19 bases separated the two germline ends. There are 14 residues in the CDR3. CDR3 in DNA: TGTGCCAGCAGATTACAGGGACGCCTGGGGGAGCAGTACGTC. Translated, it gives CASRLQGRLGEQYV.

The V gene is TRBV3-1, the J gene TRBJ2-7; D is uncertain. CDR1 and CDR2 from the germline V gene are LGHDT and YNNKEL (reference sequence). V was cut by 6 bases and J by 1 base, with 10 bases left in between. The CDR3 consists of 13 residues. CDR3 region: CASSPGVSYEQYV. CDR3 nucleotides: TGTGCCAGCAGTCCAGGAGTTTCCTACGAGCAGTACGTC.

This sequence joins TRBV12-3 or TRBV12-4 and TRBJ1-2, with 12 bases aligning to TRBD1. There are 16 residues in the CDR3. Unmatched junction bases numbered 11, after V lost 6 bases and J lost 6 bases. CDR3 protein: CASRVPGTGGENGYTF. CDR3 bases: TGTGCCAGCAGGGTCCCCGGGACAGGGGGCGAGAATGGCTACACCTTC.

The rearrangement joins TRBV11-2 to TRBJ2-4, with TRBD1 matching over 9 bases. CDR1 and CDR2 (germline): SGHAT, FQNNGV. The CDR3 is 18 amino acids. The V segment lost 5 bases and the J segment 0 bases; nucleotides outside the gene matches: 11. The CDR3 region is CASSPVPGGQGAKNIQYF. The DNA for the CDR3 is TGTGCCAGCAGCCCAGTCCCCGGGGGACAGGGAGCCAAAAACATTCAGTACTTC.

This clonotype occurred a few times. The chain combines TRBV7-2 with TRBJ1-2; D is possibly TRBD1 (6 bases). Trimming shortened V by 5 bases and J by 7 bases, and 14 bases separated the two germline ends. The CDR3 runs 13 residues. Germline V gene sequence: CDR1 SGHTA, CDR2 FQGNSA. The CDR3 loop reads CASSATGSGGYTF. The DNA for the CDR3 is TGTGCCAGCAGCGCCACAGGGTCGGGTGGCTACACCTTC.